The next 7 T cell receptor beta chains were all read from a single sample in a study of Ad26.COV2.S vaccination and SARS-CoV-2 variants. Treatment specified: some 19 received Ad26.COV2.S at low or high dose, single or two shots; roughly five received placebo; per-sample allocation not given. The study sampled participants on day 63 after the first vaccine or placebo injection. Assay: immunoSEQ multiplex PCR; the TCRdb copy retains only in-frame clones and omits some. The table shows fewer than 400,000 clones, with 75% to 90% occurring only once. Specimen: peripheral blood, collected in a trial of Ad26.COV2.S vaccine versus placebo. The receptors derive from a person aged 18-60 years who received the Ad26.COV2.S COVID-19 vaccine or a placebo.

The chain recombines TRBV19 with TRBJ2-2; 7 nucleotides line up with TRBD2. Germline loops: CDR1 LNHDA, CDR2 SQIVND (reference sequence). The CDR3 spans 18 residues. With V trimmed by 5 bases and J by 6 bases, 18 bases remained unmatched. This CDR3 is CASSPSLGGRWFPGELFF. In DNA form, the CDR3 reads TGTGCCAGTAGTCCTTCTCTCGGCGGGAGATGGTTCCCCGGGGAGCTGTTTTTT.

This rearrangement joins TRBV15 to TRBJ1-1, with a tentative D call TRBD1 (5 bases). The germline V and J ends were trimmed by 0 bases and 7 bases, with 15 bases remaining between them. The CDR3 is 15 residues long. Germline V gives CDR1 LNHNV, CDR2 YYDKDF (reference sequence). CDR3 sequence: CATSRDRTSQGEAFF. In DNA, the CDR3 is TGTGCCACCAGCAGAGATCGTACATCGCAGGGTGAAGCTTTCTTT.

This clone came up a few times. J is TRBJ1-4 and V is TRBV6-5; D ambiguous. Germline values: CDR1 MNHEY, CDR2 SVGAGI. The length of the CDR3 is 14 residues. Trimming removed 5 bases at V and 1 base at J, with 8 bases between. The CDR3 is CASSLVKTNEKLFF. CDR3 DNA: TGTGCCAGCAGTCTCGTCAAAACTAATGAAAAACTGTTTTTT.

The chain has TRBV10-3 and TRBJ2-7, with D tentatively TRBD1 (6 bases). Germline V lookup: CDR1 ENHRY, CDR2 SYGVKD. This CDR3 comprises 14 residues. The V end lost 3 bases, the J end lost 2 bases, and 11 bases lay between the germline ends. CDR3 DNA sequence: TGTGCCATCAGTGAAGTGGGACAAACCTACGAGCAGTACGTC. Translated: CAISEVGQTYEQYV.

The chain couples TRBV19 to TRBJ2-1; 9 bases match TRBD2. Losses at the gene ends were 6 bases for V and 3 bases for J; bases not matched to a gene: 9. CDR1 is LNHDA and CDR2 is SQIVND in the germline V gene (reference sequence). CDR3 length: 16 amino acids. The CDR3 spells CASRRGSGSGYNEQFF. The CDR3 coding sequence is TGTGCCAGTAGAAGGGGTAGCGGGAGTGGCTACAATGAGCAGTTCTTC.

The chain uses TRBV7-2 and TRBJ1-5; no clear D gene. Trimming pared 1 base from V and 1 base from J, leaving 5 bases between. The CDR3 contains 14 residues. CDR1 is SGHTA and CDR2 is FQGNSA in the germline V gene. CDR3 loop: CASSLVYSNQPQHF. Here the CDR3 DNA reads TGTGCCAGCAGCTTAGTTTACAGCAATCAGCCCCAGCATTTT.

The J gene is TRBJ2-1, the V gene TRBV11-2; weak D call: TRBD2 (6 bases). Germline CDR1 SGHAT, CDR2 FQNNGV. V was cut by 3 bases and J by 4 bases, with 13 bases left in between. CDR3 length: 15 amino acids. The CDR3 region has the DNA TGTGCCAGCAGCTTGAAGCCCGCGGGGTACAATGAGCAGTTCTTC. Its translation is CASSLKPAGYNEQFF.